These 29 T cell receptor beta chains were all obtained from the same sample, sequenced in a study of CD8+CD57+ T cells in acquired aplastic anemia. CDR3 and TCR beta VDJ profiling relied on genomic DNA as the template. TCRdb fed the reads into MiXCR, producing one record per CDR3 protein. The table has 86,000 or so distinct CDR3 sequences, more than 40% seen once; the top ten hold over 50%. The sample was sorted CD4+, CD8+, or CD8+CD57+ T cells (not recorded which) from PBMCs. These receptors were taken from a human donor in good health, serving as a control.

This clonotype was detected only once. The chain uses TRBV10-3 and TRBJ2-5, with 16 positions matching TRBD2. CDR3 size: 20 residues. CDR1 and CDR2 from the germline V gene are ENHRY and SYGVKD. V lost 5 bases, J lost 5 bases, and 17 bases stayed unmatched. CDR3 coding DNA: TGTGCCATCAGTCGCGAACAGGGACTAGCGGGGGGGCCTCAGAGGGAGACCCAGTACTTC. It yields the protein CAISREQGLAGGPQRETQYF.

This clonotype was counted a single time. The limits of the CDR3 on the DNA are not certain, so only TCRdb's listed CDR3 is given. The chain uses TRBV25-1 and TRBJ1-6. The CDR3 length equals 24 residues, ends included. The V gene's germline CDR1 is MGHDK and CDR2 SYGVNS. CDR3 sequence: CASSALAGAGDTQYFGPGNSPLHF.

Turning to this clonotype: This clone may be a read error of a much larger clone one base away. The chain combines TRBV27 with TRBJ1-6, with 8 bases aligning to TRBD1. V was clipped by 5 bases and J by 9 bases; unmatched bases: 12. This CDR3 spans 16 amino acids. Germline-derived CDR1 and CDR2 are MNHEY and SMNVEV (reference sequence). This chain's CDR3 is CASSPTRTGLGSPLHF. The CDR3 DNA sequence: TGTGCCAGCAGTCCTACACGGACAGGGCTTGGTTCACCCCTCCACTTT.

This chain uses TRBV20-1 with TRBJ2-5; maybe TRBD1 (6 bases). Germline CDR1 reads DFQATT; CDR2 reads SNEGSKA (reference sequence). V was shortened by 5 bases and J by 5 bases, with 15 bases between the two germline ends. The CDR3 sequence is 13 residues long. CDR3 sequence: CSAPIQGRETQYF. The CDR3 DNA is TGCAGTGCTCCGATACAGGGTCGGGAGACCCAGTACTTC.

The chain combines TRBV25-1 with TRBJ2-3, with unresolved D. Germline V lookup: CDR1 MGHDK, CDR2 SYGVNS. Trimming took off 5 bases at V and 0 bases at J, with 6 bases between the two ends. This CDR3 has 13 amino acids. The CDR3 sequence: CASSMSSTDTQYF. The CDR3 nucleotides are TGTGCCAGCAGTATGTCTAGCACAGATACGCAGTATTTT.

CDR3 nucleotide sequence: TGCGCCAGCAGTCCTAAACTCGGGACAGGGATAACTGAAGCTTTCTTT. Translating gives CASSPKLGTGITEAFF. The chain uses TRBV10-1 and TRBJ1-1, with 9 bases aligning to TRBD1. CDR3 length: 16 residues. With 5 bases clipped from V and 5 bases from J, the junction kept 12 bases outside the gene matches. The V gene's germline CDR1 is WNHNN and CDR2 SYGVQD (reference sequence).

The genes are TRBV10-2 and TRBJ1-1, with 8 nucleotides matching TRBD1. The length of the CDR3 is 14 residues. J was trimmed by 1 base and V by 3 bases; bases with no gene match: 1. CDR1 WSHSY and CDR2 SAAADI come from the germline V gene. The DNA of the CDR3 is TGCGCCAGCAGTGAAGGACAGGGGAACACTGAAGCTTTCTTT. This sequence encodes CASSEGQGNTEAFF.

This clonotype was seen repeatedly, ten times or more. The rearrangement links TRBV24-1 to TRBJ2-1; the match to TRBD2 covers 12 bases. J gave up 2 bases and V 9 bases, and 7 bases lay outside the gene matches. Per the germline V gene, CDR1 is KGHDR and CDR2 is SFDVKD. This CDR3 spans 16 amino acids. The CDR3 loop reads CATSPSGGAPYNEQFF. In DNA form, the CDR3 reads TGTGCCACCTCCCCTAGCGGGGGGGCCCCCTACAATGAGCAGTTCTTC.

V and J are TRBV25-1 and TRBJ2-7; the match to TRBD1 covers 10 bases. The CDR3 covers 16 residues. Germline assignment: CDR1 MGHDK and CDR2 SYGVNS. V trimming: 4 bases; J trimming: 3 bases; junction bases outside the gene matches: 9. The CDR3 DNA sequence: TGTGCCAGCAGTGGGTGGGGACAGGGGAGGAGCTACGAGCAGTACTTC. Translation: CASSGWGQGRSYEQYF.

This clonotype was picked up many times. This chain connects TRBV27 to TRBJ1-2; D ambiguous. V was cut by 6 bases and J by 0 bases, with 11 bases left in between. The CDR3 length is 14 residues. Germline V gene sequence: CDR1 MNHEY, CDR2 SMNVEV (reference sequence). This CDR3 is CASRLAGTNYGYTF. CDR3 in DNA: TGTGCCAGCAGGTTGGCAGGCACTAACTATGGCTACACCTTC.

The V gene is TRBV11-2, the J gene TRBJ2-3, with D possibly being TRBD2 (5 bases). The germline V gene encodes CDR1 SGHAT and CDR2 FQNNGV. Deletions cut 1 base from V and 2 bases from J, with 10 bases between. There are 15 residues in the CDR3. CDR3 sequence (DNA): TGTGCCAGCAGCTTAGGTGCGGGCCTCACAGATACGCAGTATTTT. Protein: CASSLGAGLTDTQYF.

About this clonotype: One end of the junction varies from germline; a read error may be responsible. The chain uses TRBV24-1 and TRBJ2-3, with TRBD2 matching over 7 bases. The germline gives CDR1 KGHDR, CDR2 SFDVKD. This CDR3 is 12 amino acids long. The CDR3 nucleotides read TGTGCCACCAGTGATTCGGGACTACCGCCGAATTTT. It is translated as CATSDSGLPPNF.

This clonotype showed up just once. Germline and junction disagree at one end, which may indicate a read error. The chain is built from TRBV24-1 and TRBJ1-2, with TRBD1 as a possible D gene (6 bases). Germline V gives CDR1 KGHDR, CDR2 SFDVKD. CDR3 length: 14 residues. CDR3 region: CATSSAGAYYGYIF. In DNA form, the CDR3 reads TGTGCCACCAGTTCCGCAGGGGCCTACTATGGCTACATCTTC.

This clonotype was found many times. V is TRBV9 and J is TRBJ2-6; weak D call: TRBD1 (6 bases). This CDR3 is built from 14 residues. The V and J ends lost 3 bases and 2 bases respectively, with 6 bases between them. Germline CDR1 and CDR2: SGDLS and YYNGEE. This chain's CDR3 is CASSDRAGANVLTF. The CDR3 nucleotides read TGTGCCAGCAGCGACAGGGCTGGGGCCAACGTCCTGACTTTC.

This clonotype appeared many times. CDR3 coding DNA: TGTGCCAGCAGTTCCGGGACAGGGGGAGGCTACACCTTC. Amino acid sequence: CASSSGTGGGYTF. The chain is built from TRBV2 and TRBJ1-2; 11 nucleotides agree with TRBD1. Germline trimming cut 5 bases from V and 8 bases from J; bases unmatched to any gene: 4. The CDR3 loop spans 13 amino acids. CDR1 is SNHLY and CDR2 is FYNNEI in the germline V gene. Full variable domain (outside the CDR3, taken from reference TRBV2 and TRBJ1-2): EPEVTQTPSHQVTQMGQEVILRCVPISNHLYFYWYRQILGQKVEFLVSFYNNEISEKSEIFDDQFSVERPDGSNFTLKIRSTKLEDSAMYFCASSSGTGGGYTFGSGTRLTVV.

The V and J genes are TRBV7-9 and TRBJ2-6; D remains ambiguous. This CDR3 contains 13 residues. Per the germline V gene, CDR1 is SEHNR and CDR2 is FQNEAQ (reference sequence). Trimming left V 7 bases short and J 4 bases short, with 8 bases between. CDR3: CASNQMGANVLTF. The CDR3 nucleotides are TGTGCCAGCAACCAGATGGGGGCCAACGTCCTGACTTTC.

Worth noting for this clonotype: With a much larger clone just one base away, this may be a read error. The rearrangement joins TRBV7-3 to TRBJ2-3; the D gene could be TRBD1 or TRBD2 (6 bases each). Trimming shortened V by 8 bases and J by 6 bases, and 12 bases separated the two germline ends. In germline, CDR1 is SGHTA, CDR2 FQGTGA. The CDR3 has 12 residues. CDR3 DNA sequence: TGTGCCAGCGGCCAAGGGGGGGATACGCAGTATTTT. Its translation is CASGQGGDTQYF.

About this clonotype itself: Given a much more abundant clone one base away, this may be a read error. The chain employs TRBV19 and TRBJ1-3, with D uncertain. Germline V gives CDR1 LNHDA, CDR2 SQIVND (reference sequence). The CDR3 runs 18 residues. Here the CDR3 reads CASSIPYSGGSSGNTIHF. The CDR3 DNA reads TGTGCCAGTAGTATCCCTTACAGCGGTGGGTCCTCTGGAAACACCATACATTTT.

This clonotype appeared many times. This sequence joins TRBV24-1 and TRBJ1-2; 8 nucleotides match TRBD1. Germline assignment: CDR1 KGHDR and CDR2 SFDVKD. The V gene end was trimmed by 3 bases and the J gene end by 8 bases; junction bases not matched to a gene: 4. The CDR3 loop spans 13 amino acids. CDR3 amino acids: CATSDRTGLGYTF. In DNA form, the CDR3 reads TGTGCCACCAGTGATCGGACAGGGTTAGGCTACACCTTC.

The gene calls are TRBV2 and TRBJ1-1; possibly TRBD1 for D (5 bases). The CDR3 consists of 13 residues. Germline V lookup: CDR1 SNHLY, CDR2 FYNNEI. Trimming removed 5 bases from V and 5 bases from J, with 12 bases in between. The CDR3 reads CASSYMGGTEAFF. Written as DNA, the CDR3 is TGTGCCAGCAGTTATATGGGGGGGACTGAAGCTTTCTTT.

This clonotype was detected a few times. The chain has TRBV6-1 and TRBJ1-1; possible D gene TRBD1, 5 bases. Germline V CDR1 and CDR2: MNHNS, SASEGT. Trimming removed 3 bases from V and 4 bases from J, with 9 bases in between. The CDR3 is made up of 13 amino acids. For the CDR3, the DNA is TGTGCCAGCAGTGACGGTGGGGGCACTGAAGCTTTCTTT. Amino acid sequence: CASSDGGGTEAFF.

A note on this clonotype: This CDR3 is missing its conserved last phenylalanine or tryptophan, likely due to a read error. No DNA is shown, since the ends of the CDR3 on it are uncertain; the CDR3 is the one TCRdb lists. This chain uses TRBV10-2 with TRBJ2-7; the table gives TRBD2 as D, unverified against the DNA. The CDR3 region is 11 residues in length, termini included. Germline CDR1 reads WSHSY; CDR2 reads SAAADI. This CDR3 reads CATLIVAGEYT.

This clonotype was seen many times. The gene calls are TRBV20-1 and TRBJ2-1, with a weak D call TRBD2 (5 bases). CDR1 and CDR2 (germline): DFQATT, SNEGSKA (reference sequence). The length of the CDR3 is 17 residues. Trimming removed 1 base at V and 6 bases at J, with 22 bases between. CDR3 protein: CSARAGVLDPLGNEQFF. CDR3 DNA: TGCAGTGCTAGAGCCGGGGTTCTAGATCCGTTGGGCAATGAGCAGTTCTTC.

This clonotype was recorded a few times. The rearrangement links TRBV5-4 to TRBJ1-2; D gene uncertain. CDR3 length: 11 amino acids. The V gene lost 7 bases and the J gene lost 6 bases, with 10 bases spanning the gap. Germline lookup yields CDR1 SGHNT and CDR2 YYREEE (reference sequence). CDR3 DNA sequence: TGTGCCAGCTTAGTGGGAGATGGCTACACCTTC. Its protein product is CASLVGDGYTF.

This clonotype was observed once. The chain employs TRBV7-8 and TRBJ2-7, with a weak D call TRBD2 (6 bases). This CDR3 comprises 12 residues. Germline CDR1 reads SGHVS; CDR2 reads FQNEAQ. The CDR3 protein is CARELEGYEQYF. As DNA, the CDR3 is TGTGCTAGAGAGCTGGAGGGCTACGAGCAGTACTTC.

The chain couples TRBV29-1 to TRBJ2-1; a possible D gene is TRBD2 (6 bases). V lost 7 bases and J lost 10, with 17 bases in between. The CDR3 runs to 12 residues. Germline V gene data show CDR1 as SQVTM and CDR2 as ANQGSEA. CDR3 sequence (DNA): TGCAGCGCCGCCCTCGGGGGAAACGAGCAGTTCTTC. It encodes CSAALGGNEQFF.

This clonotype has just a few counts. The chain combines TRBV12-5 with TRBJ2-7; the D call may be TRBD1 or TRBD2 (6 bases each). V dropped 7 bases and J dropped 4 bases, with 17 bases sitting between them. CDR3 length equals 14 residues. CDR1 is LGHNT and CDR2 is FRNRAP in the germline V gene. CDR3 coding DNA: TGTGCTAGTGAACCGGATACGGGGGCATACGAGCAGTACTTC. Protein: CASEPDTGAYEQYF.

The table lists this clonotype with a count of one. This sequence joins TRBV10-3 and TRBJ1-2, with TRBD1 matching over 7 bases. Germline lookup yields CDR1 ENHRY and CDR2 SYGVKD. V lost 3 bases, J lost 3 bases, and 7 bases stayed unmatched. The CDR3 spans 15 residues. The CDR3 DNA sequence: TGTGCCATCAGTGAATCAGCGACAGGGCACTATGGCTACACCTTC. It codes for CAISESATGHYGYTF.

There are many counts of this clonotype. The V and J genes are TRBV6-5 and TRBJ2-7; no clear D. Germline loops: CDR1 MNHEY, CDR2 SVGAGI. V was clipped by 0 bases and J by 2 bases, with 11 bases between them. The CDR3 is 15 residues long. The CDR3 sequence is CASSYSIAAPYEQYF. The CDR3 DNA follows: TGTGCCAGCAGTTACTCGATTGCAGCCCCCTACGAGCAGTACTTC.